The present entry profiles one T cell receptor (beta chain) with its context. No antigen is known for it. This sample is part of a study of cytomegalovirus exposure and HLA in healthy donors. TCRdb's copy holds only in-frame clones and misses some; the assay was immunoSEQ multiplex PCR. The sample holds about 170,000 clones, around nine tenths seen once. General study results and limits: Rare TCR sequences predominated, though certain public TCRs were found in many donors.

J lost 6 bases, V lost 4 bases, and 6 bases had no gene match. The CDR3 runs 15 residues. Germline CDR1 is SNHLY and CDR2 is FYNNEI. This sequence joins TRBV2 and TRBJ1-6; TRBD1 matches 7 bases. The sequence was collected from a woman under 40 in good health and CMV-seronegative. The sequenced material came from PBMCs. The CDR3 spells CASSAGRQGNSPLHF. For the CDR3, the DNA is TGTGCCAGCAGTGCAGGGCGACAGGGTAATTCACCCCTCCACTTT.